What follows is one T cell receptor beta chain and its context. TCRdb reprocessed the 5' RACE reads; each CDR3 protein has one entry and no DNA is given. The listing records around 230,000 distinct CDR3 sequences. This sample was taken from a study of monozygotic twins with inflammatory bowel disease. CDR1 and CDR2 (germline): DFQATT, SNEGSKA (reference sequence). The CDR3 is 14 amino acids. The material sequenced was blood. The chain uses TRBV20-1 and TRBJ2-5; the D call of TRBD2 rests on TCRdb alone, since no DNA is present to check it. The clonotype comes from a human donor with ulcerative colitis or Crohn's disease, or a healthy co-twin of an affected twin (not recorded which). The CDR3 sequence: CSASLAGGLKTQYF.